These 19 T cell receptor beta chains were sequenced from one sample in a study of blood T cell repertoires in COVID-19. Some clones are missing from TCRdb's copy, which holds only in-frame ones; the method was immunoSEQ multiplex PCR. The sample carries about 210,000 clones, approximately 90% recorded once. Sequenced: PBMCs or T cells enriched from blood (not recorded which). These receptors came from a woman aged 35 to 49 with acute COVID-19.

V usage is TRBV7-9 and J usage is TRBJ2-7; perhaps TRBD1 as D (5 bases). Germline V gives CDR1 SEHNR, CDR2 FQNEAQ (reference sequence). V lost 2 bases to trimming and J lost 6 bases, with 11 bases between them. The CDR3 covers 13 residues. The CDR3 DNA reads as TGTGCCAGCAGCTTACAGGGTTGGAGCGAGCAGTACTTC. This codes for CASSLQGWSEQYF.

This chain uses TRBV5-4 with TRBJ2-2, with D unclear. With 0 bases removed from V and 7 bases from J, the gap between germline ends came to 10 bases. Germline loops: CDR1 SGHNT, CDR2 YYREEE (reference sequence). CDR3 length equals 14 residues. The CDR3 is CASSLERRGGELFF. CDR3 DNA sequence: TGTGCCAGCAGCTTGGAAAGGAGAGGCGGGGAGCTGTTTTTT.

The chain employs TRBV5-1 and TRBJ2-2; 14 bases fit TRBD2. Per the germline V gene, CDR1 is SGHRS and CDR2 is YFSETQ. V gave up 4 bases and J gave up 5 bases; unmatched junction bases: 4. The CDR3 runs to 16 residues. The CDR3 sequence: CASSGGTSGSTGELFF. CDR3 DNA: TGCGCCAGCAGCGGAGGGACTAGCGGGAGTACCGGGGAGCTGTTTTTT.

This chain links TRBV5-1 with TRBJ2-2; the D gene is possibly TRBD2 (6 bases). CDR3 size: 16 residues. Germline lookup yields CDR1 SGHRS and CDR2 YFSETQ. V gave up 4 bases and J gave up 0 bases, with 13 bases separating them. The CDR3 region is CASSLSSVANTGELFF. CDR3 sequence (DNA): TGCGCCAGCAGCCTCTCTAGCGTCGCGAACACCGGGGAGCTGTTTTTT.

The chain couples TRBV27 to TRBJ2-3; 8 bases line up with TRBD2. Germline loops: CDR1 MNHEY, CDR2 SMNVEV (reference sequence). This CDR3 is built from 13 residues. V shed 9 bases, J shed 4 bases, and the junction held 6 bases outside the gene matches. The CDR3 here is CASLRGGSDTQYF. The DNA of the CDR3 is TGTGCCAGTCTTCGGGGGGGCTCAGATACGCAGTATTTT.

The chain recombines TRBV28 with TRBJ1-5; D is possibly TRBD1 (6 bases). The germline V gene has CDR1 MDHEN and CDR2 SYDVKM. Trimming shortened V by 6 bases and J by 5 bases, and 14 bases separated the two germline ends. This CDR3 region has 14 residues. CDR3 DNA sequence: TGTGCCAGCAGCGATCCCACAGGGTATCAGCCCCAGCATTTT. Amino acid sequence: CASSDPTGYQPQHF.

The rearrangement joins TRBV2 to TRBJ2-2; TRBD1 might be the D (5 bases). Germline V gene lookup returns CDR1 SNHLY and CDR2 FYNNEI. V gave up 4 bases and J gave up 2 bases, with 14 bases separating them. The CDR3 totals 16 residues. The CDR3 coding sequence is TGTGCCAGCAGTGGGAGTTTACAGGCCAACACCGGGGAGCTGTTTTTT. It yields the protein CASSGSLQANTGELFF.

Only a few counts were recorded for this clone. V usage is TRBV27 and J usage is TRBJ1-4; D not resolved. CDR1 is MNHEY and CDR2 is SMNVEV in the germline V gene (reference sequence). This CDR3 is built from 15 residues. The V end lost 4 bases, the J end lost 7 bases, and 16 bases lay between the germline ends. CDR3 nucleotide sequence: TGTGCCAGCAGTTCCGCGAATATGAACCGTGAAAAACTGTTTTTT. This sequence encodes CASSSANMNREKLFF.

The DNA of the CDR3 is TGTGCCAGCAGTTACTCGACCGGACTAGACCAAGAGACCCAGTACTTC. This codes for CASSYSTGLDQETQYF. The J gene is TRBJ2-5, the V gene TRBV6-6, with 7 nucleotides matching TRBD2. From germline, CDR1 is MNHNY and CDR2 SVGAGI (reference sequence). V shed 0 bases and J 0 bases; nucleotides not matched to a gene: 4. The CDR3 spans 16 residues.

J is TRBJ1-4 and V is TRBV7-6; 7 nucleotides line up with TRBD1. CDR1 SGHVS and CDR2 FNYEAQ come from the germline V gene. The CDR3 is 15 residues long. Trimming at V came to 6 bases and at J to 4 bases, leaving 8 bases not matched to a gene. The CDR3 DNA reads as TGTGCCAGCAGTCCCTACAGGGGACTTAATGAAAAACTGTTTTTT. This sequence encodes CASSPYRGLNEKLFF.

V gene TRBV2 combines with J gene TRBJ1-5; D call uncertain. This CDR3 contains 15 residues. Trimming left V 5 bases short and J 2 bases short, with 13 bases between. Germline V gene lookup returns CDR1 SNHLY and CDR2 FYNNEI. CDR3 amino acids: CASSPEGIGNQPQHF. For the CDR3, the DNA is TGTGCCAGCAGTCCGGAGGGAATTGGCAATCAGCCCCAGCATTTT. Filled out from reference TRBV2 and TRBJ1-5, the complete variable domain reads EPEVTQTPSHQVTQMGQEVILRCVPISNHLYFYWYRQILGQKVEFLVSFYNNEISEKSEIFDDQFSVERPDGSNFTLKIRSTKLEDSAMYFCASSPEGIGNQPQHFGDGTRLSIL.

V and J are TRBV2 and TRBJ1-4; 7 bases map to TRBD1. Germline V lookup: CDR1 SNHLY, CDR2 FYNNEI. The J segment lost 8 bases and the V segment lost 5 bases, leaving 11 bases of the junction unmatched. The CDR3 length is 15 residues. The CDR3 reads CASSPDRAMEEKLFF. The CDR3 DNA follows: TGTGCCAGCAGTCCAGACAGGGCAATGGAGGAAAAACTGTTTTTT.

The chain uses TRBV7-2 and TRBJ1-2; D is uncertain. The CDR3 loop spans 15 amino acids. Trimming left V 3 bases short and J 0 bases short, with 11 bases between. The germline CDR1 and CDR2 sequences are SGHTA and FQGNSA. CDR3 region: CASSFRVRANYGYTF. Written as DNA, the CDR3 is TGTGCCAGCAGCTTCCGAGTACGGGCTAACTATGGCTACACCTTC.

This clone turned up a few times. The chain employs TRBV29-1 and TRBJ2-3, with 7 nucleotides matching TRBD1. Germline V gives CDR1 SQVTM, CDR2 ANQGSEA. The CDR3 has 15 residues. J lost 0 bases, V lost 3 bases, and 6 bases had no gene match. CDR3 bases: TGCAGCGTTGACGTGACAGGGATGAGCACAGATACGCAGTATTTT. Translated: CSVDVTGMSTDTQYF.

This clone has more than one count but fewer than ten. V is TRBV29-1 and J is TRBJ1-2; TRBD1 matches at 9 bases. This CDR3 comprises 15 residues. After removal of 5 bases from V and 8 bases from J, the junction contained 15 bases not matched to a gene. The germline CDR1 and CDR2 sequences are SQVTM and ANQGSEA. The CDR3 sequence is CSVTTGSGTGKGYTF. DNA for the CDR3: TGCAGCGTTACGACCGGTTCCGGGACAGGGAAAGGCTACACCTTC.

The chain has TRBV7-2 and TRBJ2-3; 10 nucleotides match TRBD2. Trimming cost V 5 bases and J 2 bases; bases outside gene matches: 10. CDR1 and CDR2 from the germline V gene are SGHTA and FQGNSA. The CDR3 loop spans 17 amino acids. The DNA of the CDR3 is TGTGCCAGCAGCCCTCGGACTAGCGGAGTTTTCACAGATACGCAGTATTTT. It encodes CASSPRTSGVFTDTQYF.

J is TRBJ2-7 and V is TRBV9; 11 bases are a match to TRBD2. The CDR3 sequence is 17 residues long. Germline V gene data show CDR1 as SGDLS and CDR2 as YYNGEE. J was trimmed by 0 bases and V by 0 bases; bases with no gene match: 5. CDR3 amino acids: CASSVGASGGTSYEQYF. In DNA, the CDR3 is TGTGCCAGCAGCGTAGGGGCTAGCGGGGGGACCTCCTACGAGCAGTACTTC.

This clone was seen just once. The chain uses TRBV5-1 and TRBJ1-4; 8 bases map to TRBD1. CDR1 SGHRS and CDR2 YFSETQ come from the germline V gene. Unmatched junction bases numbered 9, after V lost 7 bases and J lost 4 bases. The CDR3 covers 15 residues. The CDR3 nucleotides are TGCGCCAGCGGTTCTCAGGGGGCGGGTAATGAAAAACTGTTTTTT. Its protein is CASGSQGAGNEKLFF.

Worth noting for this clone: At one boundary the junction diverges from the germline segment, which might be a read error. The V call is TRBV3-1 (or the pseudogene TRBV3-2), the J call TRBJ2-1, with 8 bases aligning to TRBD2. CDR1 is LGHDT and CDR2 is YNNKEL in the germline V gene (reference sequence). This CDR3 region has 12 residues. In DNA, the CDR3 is TGTGCCAGCAGCCACTCCGGGACTAGTTTACTCTTC. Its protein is CASSHSGTSLLF.